A selection of T cell receptor beta chains follows, all from one sample in a study of blood T cells in healthy people across ages. Each CDR3 protein gets one entry after TCRdb re-called the 5' RACE reads with MiXCR. The data hold hundreds of thousands of distinct CDR3 sequences, with 60% to 80% observed a single time. Sample: blood. All receptors come from a man aged 30-40 years in good health. Each CDR3 is given with its conserved first and last residue. Fields, in order: V gene, clone size, J gene, D gene, CDR3 protein, CDR3 DNA. A D gene is named only where the DNA matches it firmly. Size values are once, few and many counts, or a class for expanded clones, and some rows have none.

V gene: TRBV7-9; clone size: NA; J gene: TRBJ2-3; D gene: TRBD1; CDR3 protein: CASSPLDRGSTDTQYF; CDR3 DNA: TGTGCCAGCAGCCCGCTCGACAGGGGAAGCACAGATACGCAGTATTTT
V gene: TRBV20-1; clone size: NA; J gene: TRBJ2-5; D gene: NA; CDR3 protein: CSARGHLRQETQYF; CDR3 DNA: TGCAGTGCTCGAGGACACTTAAGGCAAGAGACCCAGTACTTC
V gene: TRBV6-5; clone size: many; J gene: TRBJ2-7; D gene: NA; CDR3 protein: CASSSWGSYEQYF; CDR3 DNA: TGTGCCAGCAGCTCCTGGGGATCCTACGAGCAGTACTTC
V gene: TRBV12-3/TRBV12-4; clone size: NA; J gene: TRBJ2-7; D gene: NA; CDR3 protein: CASSLEAPYEQYF; CDR3 DNA: TGTGCCAGCAGTTTAGAAGCACCCTACGAGCAGTACTTC
V gene: TRBV13; clone size: NA; J gene: TRBJ1-1; D gene: TRBD1; CDR3 protein: CASSLGNNRGHTEAFF; CDR3 DNA: TGTGCCAGCAGCTTAGGAAATAACAGGGGGCACACTGAAGCTTTCTTT
V gene: TRBV7-2; clone size: NA; J gene: TRBJ2-3; D gene: NA; CDR3 protein: CASSFTIGTQDTQYF; CDR3 DNA: TGTGCCAGCAGCTTTACGATAGGGACCCAAGATACGCAGTATTTT
V gene: TRBV7-2; clone size: NA; J gene: TRBJ2-7; D gene: NA; CDR3 protein: CASSPWTVDSYEQYF; CDR3 DNA: TGTGCCAGCAGCCCTTGGACGGTGGACTCCTACGAGCAGTACTTC
V gene: TRBV7-6; clone size: NA; J gene: TRBJ2-3; D gene: TRBD1; CDR3 protein: CASSLGRGPADTQYF; CDR3 DNA: TGTGCCAGCAGCTTAGGCAGGGGGCCCGCAGATACGCAGTATTTT
V gene: TRBV7-9; clone size: many; J gene: TRBJ2-4; D gene: NA; CDR3 protein: CASSLPAGADIQYF; CDR3 DNA: TGTGCCAGCAGCTTACCCGCAGGGGCGGACATTCAGTACTTC
V gene: TRBV6-5; clone size: NA; J gene: TRBJ2-5; D gene: TRBD1; CDR3 protein: CASSYDRDRGGETQYF; CDR3 DNA: TGTGCCAGCAGTTACGACCGGGACAGGGGTGGGGAGACCCAGTACTTC
V gene: TRBV5-1; clone size: NA; J gene: TRBJ1-1; D gene: NA; CDR3 protein: CASSSEGWDTEAFF; CDR3 DNA: TGCGCCAGCAGCTCAGAAGGGTGGGACACTGAAGCTTTCTTT
V gene: TRBV10-3; clone size: few; J gene: TRBJ2-5; D gene: TRBD1; CDR3 protein: CAIAPGQGRLETQYF; CDR3 DNA: TGTGCCATCGCGCCGGGACAGGGGCGGTTAGAGACCCAGTACTTC